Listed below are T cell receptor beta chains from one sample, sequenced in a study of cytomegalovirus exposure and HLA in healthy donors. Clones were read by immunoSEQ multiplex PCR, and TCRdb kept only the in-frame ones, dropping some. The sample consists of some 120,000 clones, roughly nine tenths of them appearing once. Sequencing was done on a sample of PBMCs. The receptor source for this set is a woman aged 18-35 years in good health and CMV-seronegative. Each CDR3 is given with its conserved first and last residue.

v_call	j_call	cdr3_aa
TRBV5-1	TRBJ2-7	CASAGTSGYSYEQYF
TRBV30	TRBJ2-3	CAWSGTRLDTQYF
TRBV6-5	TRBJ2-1	CASSYSFQGAMDEQFF
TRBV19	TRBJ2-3	CASSIGGAGVVGDTQYF
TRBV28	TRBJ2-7	CASSSYLRGANYEQYF
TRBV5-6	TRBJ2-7	CASSLMLAGDYEQYF
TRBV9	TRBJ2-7	CASGLEGGGPQDEQYF
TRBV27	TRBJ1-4	CASSETGFWGVFEKLFF
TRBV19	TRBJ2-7	CASSGGSEQYF
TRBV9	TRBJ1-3	CASSASQGARNTIYF
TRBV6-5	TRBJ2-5	CASSLSGGDQETQYF
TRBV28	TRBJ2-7	CASSTIRENNYEQYF
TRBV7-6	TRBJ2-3	CASSSQDSSDTQYF
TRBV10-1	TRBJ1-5	CASRVDRSNQPQHF
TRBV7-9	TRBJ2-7	CASSYPLAGGPDEQYF
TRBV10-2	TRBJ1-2	CASSGQGGGYTF
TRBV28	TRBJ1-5	CASSLRGGIGQPQHF
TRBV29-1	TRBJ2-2	CSGRTGGTGELFF
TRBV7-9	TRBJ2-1	CASSFKHGTGPDNEQFF
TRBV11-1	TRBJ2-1	CASTPQGLAGGYGNEQFF
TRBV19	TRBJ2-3	CASSIEGTGADTQYF
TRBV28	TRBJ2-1	CASSTTSSGRAVDEQFF
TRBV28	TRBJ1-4	CASSAPGHISTNEKLFF
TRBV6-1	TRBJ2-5	CASNREIRETQYF
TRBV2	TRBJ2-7	CASSSHVRLASYEQYF
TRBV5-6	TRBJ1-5	CASSARRGSNQPQHF
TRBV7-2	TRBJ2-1	CASSLAASTVRNEQFF
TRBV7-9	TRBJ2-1	CASSLRLDRVEQFF
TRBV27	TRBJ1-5	CASSLSSSSNQPQHF
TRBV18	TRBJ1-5	CASSREQGAEQPQHF
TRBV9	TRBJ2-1	CASSVGSLAGGRREQFF
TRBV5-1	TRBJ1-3	CASSSLQGFSGNTIYF
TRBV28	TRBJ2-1	CASSPNQGTGFQCEQFF
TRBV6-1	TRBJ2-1	CASSEYQGISYNEQFF
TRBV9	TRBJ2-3	CASSVGDSLTMSQYF
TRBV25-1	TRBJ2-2	CASSVGTGDTGELFF
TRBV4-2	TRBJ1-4	CASSQVQDEKLFF
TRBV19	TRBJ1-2	CASTTVGSDYGYTF
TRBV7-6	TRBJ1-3	CASSLLESAGNTIYF
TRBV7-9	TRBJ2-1	CASSLGGQGGYNEQFF
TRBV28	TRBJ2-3	CASSSQGDTQYF
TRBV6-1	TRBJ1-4	CASSPWGLANEKLFF
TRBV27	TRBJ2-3	CASRGVGGGLTGTQYF
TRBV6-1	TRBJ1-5	CASSENLLGHLNSNQPQHF
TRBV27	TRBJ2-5	CASSVGGETQYF
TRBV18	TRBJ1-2	CASSPTGTGEKWHTF
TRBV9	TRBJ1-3	CASSVGTPGNTIYF
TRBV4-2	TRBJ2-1	CASSQDRGLGADEQFF